This T cell receptor beta chain comes out of a study of OX40 agonist ivuxolimab in advanced cancers. The study's findings and limits: The investigators did not determine what antigen specificity the expanded peripheral T cells had.

As to this clone: What it binds is not known.

TCRdb's table, derived via immunoSEQ multiplex PCR, lists solely in-frame clones and lacks some. The profile shows about 72,000 clones, roughly 80% of them singletons. CDR3 length: 15 amino acids. The V segment lost 0 bases and the J segment 3 bases; nucleotides outside the gene matches: 2. CDR1 MNHEY and CDR2 SVGAGI come from the germline V gene. The V call is TRBV6-5, the J call TRBJ2-7, with 10 bases lining up with TRBD2. The TCR was taken from an adult with an advanced solid tumor such as melanoma, head and neck, liver or kidney cancer. Sequenced material: CD4+ or CD8+ T cells sorted from blood, taken in a trial of the OX40 agonist ivuxolimab. CDR3 sequence reads: CASSYSPSGSYEQYF. In DNA form, the CDR3 reads TGTGCCAGCAGTTACTCGCCTAGCGGGAGCTACGAGCAGTACTTC.